A selection of T cell receptor beta chains follows, all from one sample in a study of T cell changes during pregnancy in multiple sclerosis. Profiled with immunoSEQ multiplex PCR; TCRdb holds only in-frame clones, not every one. The table lists roughly 35,000 clones, over 90% of them singletons. The specimen was CD4+ T cells from peripheral blood mononuclear cells, collected in the third trimester of pregnancy. All receptors come from a female donor in good health, enrolled as a control in a pregnancy study. The CDR3 runs from the conserved cysteine through the conserved F or W. D genes are given only for firm matches. Part of the rows lack a size; the others show once, few, many or a class for expanded clones.

d_call: TRBD1; j_call: TRBJ1-1; clone_size: NA; v_call: TRBV4-2; cdr3_nt: TGTGCCAGCAGCCAACGACAGGGCGAAGCTTTCTTT; cdr3_aa: CASSQRQGEAFF
d_call: NA; j_call: TRBJ2-6; clone_size: NA; v_call: TRBV6-5; cdr3_nt: TGTGCCAGCCGCAGGTCCGCCGGGGCCAACGTCCTGACTTTC; cdr3_aa: CASRRSAGANVLTF
d_call: NA; j_call: TRBJ2-1; clone_size: few; v_call: TRBV19; cdr3_nt: TGTGCCAGTAGTGGGACTTCGGGACGGCCCTCCTACAATGAGCAGTTCTTC; cdr3_aa: CASSGTSGRPSYNEQFF
d_call: NA; j_call: TRBJ2-7; clone_size: NA; v_call: TRBV6-5; cdr3_nt: TGTGCCAGCAGGGGCACTGGTTTCTACGAGCAGTACTTC; cdr3_aa: CASRGTGFYEQYF
d_call: TRBD1; j_call: TRBJ1-1; clone_size: NA; v_call: TRBV19; cdr3_nt: TGTGCCAGTACCCCGGACAGGTCTGAAGCTTTCTTT; cdr3_aa: CASTPDRSEAFF
d_call: TRBD1; j_call: TRBJ1-1; clone_size: NA; v_call: TRBV7-2; cdr3_nt: TGTGCCAGCAGCTTAAAGGGGGCGAGGGACACTGAAGCTTTCTTT; cdr3_aa: CASSLKGARDTEAFF
d_call: NA; j_call: TRBJ2-6; clone_size: NA; v_call: TRBV19; cdr3_nt: TGTGCCAGTAGTATGAGGTCCGGGTCTGGGGCCAACGTCCTGACTTTC; cdr3_aa: CASSMRSGSGANVLTF
d_call: TRBD1; j_call: TRBJ1-2; clone_size: NA; v_call: TRBV6-5; cdr3_nt: TGTGCCAGCAGGAGGACAGGGAACGGCTACACCTTC; cdr3_aa: CASRRTGNGYTF
d_call: NA; j_call: TRBJ1-6; clone_size: once; v_call: TRBV29-1; cdr3_nt: TGCAGCGCGGGCTGGGGGGGCGAGTCACCCCTCCACTTT; cdr3_aa: CSAGWGGESPLHF
d_call: TRBD2; j_call: TRBJ2-3; clone_size: NA; v_call: TRBV5-1; cdr3_nt: TGCGCCAGCAGGGGAGGGAGCACAGATACGCAGTATTTT; cdr3_aa: CASRGGSTDTQYF
d_call: NA; j_call: TRBJ2-5; clone_size: NA; v_call: TRBV5-1; cdr3_nt: TGCGCCAGCAGCTTCCTAGCAGAGACCCAGTACTTC; cdr3_aa: CASSFLAETQYF
d_call: NA; j_call: TRBJ1-2; clone_size: NA; v_call: TRBV18; cdr3_nt: TGTGCCAGCTCACCAGGGCAACTCCGGGGGAGCTATGGCTACACCTTC; cdr3_aa: CASSPGQLRGSYGYTF
d_call: NA; j_call: TRBJ1-6; clone_size: NA; v_call: TRBV14; cdr3_nt: TGTGCCAGCAGCAGCAACCATAATTCACCCCTCCACTTT; cdr3_aa: CASSSNHNSPLHF
d_call: TRBD2; j_call: TRBJ2-3; clone_size: once; v_call: TRBV7-6; cdr3_nt: TGTGCCAGCAGCTCAGGGACTAGGCAAGATACGCAGTATTTT; cdr3_aa: CASSSGTRQDTQYF